Sequencing of this TCR beta chain was carried out in a study of blood T cell repertoires in COVID-19. Study background: PBMCs, B-cell-depleted T cells, or T cells were the source of the cDNA or gDNA that made up the material.

CDR3 length: 14 residues. Unmatched junction bases numbered 1, after V lost 3 bases and J lost 0 bases. Germline CDR1 KGHDR, CDR2 SFDVKD. The repertoire was sequenced with immunoSEQ multiplex PCR; TCRdb's copy has only in-frame clones and lacks some. The table lists about 160,000 clones, about 90% of them singletons. This TCR was recovered from a woman aged 55-70 years with active or convalescent COVID-19. This chain links TRBV24-1 with TRBJ2-7; 7 nucleotides match TRBD1. Sequencing was carried out using peripheral blood. The CDR3 protein is CATSDRDSSYEQYF. CDR3 nucleotide sequence: TGTGCCACCAGTGATAGGGACAGCTCCTACGAGCAGTACTTC.